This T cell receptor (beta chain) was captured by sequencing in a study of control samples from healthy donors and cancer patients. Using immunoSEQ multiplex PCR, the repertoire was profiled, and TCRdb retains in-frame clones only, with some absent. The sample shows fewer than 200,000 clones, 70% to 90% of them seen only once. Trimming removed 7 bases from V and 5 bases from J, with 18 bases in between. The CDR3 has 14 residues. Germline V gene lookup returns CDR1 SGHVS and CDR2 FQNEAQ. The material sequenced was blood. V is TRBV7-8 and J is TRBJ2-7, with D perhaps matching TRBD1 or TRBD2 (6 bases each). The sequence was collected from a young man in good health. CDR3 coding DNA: TGTGCCAGCACCTTCGGGGGCCTCGGCGACGAGCAGTACTTC. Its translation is CASTFGGLGDEQYF.